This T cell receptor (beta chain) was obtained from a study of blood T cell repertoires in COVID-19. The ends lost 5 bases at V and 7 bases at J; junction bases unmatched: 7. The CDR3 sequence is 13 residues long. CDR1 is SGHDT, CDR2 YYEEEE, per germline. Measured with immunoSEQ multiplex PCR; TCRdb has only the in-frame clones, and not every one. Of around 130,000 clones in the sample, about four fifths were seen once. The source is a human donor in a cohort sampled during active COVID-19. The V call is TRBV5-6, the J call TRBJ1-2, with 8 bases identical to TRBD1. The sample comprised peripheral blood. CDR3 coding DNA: TGTGCCAGCAGGACGGACAGGGCGGGTGGCTACACCTTC. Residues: CASRTDRAGGYTF.